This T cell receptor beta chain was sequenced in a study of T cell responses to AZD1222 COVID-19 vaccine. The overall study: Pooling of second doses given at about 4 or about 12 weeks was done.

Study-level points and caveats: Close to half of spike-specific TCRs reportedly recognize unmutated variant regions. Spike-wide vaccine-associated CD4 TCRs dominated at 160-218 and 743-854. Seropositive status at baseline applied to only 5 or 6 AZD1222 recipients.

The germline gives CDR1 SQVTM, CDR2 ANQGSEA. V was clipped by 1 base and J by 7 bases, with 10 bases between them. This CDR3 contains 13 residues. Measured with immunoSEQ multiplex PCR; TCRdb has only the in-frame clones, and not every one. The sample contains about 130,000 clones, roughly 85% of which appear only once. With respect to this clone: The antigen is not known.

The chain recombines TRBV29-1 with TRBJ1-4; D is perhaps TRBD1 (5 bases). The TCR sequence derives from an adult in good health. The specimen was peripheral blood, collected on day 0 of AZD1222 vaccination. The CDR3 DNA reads TGCAGCGTTGAAGCCCCGGGACTTGAAAAACTGTTTTTT. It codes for CSVEAPGLEKLFF.